These T cell receptor beta chains were read from a single sample in a study of human T cells and chemical hapten exposure. TCRdb re-derived calls from the RACE reads in MiXCR, one entry per CDR3 protein. The sample yields 300,000 to 450,000 distinct CDR3 sequences, more than 4.5% seen once. Here the sequenced sample was whole blood, taken in connection with sensitization to the hapten diphenylcyclopropenone (DPC). These receptors all stem from a woman between 45 and 65 years old with alopecia areata. Some clones in this sample may be carry-over from other donors' samples. CDR3s include the opening cysteine and the closing phenylalanine or tryptophan. Fields, in order: D gene, J gene, V gene, clone size, CDR3 protein, CDR3 DNA. D genes are given only for firm matches. For some rows the clone size is stated as once, few or many, or as a class when expanded; others skip it.

d_gene: TRBD2; j_gene: TRBJ2-3; v_gene: TRBV29-1; abundance: many; CDR3aa: CSATSGVSTDTQYF; CDR3nt: TGCAGCGCCACTAGCGGAGTCAGCACAGATACGCAGTATTTT
d_gene: TRBD2; j_gene: TRBJ2-1; v_gene: TRBV7-2; abundance: many; CDR3aa: CASSLGSLAGGGRKDEQFF; CDR3nt: TGTGCCAGCAGCTTAGGGAGTCTAGCGGGAGGGGGAAGGAAGGATGAGCAGTTCTTC
d_gene: -; j_gene: TRBJ2-2; v_gene: TRBV28; abundance: few; CDR3aa: CASSKLAGELFF; CDR3nt: TGTGCCAGCAGTAAGTTGGCCGGGGAGCTGTTTTTT
d_gene: -; j_gene: TRBJ2-6; v_gene: TRBV7-2; abundance: few; CDR3aa: CASSLGGSGGANVLTF; CDR3nt: TGTGCCAGCAGCTTAGGGGGTTCTGGAGGGGCCAACGTCCTGACTTTC
d_gene: TRBD1; j_gene: TRBJ1-2; v_gene: TRBV6-1; abundance: many; CDR3aa: CASSVAGQGSYGYTF; CDR3nt: TGTGCCAGCAGTGTAGCAGGACAGGGGAGCTATGGCTACACCTTC
d_gene: -; j_gene: TRBJ2-3; v_gene: TRBV3-1; abundance: -; CDR3aa: CASSPDGRTDAITQYF; CDR3nt: TGTGCCAGCAGCCCCGATGGTAGGACAGACGCGATTACGCAGTATTTT
d_gene: -; j_gene: TRBJ2-6; v_gene: TRBV14; abundance: -; CDR3aa: CASSPQPGQTGANVLTF; CDR3nt: TGTGCCAGCAGCCCCCAGCCCGGACAGACTGGGGCCAACGTCCTGACTTTC
d_gene: TRBD2; j_gene: TRBJ2-3; v_gene: TRBV28; abundance: -; CDR3aa: CASSLTAGGDTQYF; CDR3nt: TGTGCCAGCAGTTTAACGGCGGGGGGAGATACGCAGTATTTT
d_gene: -; j_gene: TRBJ2-1; v_gene: TRBV7-2; abundance: few; CDR3aa: CASSIGTAYNEQFF; CDR3nt: TGTGCCAGCAGCATAGGGACTGCGTACAATGAGCAGTTCTTC
d_gene: -; j_gene: TRBJ1-3; v_gene: TRBV20-1; abundance: few; CDR3aa: CSARVSRYAGNTIYF; CDR3nt: TGCAGTGCTAGGGTTTCGCGCTACGCCGGAAACACCATATATTTT
d_gene: -; j_gene: TRBJ1-2; v_gene: TRBV27; abundance: -; CDR3aa: CASTADNYGYTF; CDR3nt: TGTGCCAGCACCGCGGACAACTATGGCTACACCTTC
d_gene: TRBD2; j_gene: TRBJ2-5; v_gene: TRBV12-3/TRBV12-4; abundance: many; CDR3aa: CASSPGLAKETQYF; CDR3nt: TGTGCCAGCAGTCCCGGACTAGCGAAAGAGACCCAGTACTTC
d_gene: -; j_gene: TRBJ2-5; v_gene: TRBV7-6; abundance: few; CDR3aa: CASSSGQETQYF; CDR3nt: TGTGCCAGCAGCTCTGGGCAAGAGACCCAGTACTTC
d_gene: -; j_gene: TRBJ2-1; v_gene: TRBV15; abundance: -; CDR3aa: CATSLFGVRSSYNEQFF; CDR3nt: TGTGCCACCAGCCTCTTTGGAGTTAGAAGCTCCTACAATGAGCAGTTCTTC
d_gene: -; j_gene: TRBJ1-2; v_gene: TRBV6-1; abundance: many; CDR3aa: CASMQVGYGYTF; CDR3nt: TGTGCCAGCATGCAGGTGGGCTATGGCTACACCTTC
d_gene: TRBD1; j_gene: TRBJ2-3; v_gene: TRBV28; abundance: many; CDR3aa: CASSWDRGTTTDTQYF; CDR3nt: TGTGCCAGCAGTTGGGACAGGGGGACAACCACAGATACGCAGTATTTT